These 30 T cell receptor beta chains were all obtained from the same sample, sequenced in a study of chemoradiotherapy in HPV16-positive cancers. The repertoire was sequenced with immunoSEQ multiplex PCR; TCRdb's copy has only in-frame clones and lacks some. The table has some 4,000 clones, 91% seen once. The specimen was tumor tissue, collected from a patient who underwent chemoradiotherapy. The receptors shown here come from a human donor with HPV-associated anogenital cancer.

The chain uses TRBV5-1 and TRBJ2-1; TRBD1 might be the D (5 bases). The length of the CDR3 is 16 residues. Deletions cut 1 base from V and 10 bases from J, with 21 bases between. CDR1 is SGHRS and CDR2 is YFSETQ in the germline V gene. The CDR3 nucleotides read TGCGCCAGCAGCTTGTTTGCAGGGTTGTCATATGGGGAGCAGTTCTTC. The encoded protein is CASSLFAGLSYGEQFF.

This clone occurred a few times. The CDR3 is CASSNTGTNTEAFF. The CDR3 bases are TGTGCCAGCAGTAACACAGGGACGAACACTGAAGCTTTCTTT. The chain links TRBV5-6 to TRBJ1-1, with D possibly TRBD1 on 6 matching bases. The germline V gene has CDR1 SGHDT and CDR2 YYEEEE. This CDR3 spans 14 amino acids. V was cut by 5 bases and J by 1 base, with 12 bases left in between.

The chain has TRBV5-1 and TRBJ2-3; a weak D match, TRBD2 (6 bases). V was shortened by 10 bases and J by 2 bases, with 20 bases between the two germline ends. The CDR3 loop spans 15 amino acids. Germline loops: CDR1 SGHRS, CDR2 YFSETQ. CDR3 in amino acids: CAGSPGLAHTDTQYF. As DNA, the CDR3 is TGCGCCGGATCTCCGGGACTGGCCCACACAGATACGCAGTATTTT.

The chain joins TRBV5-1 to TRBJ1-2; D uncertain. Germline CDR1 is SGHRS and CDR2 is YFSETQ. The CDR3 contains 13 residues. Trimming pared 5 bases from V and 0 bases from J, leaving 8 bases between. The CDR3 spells CASRSAANYGYTF. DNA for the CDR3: TGCGCCAGCAGGTCTGCCGCTAACTATGGCTACACCTTC.

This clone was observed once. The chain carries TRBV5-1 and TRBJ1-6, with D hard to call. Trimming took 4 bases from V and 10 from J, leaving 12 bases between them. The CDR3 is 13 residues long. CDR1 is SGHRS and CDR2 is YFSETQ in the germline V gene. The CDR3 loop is CASSETVQSPLHF. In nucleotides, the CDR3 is TGCGCCAGCAGCGAAACGGTCCAGTCACCCCTCCACTTT.

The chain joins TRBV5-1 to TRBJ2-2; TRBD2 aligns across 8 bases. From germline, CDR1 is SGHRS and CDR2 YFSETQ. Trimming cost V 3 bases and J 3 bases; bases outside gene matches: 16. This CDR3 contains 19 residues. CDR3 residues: CASSSRKIGGGSYTGELFF. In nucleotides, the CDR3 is TGCGCCAGCAGCTCGCGCAAGATCGGCGGGGGGTCATACACCGGGGAGCTGTTTTTT. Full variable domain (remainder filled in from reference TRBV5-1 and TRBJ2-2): KAGVTQTPRYLIKTRGQQVTLSCSPISGHRSVSWYQQTPGQGLQFLFEYFSETQRNKGNFPGRFSGRQFSNSRSEMNVSTLELGDSALYLCASSSRKIGGGSYTGELFFGEGSRLTVL.

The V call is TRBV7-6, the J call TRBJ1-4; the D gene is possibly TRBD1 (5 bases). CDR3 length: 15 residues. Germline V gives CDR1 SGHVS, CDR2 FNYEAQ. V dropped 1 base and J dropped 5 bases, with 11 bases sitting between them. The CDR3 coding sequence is TGTGCCAGCAGCTTAGGGGGCGGCCAAAATGAAAAACTGTTTTTT. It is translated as CASSLGGGQNEKLFF.

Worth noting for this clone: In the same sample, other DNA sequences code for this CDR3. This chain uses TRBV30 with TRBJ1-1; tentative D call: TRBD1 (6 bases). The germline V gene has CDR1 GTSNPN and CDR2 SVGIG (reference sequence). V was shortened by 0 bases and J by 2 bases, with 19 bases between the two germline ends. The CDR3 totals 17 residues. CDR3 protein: CAWSVRVFGGRNTEAFF. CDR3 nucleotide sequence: TGTGCCTGGAGTGTACGGGTTTTCGGGGGGCGAAACACTGAAGCTTTCTTT.

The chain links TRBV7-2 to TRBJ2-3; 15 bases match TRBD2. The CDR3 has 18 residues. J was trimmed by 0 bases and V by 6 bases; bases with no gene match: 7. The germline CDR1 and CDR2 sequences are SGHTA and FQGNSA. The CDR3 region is CASRGPGLAGGSTDTQYF. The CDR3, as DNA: TGTGCCAGCAGGGGCCCGGGACTAGCGGGGGGTAGCACAGATACGCAGTATTTT.

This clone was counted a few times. The CDR3 region is CASSLFGGFRTDTQYF. The CDR3, as DNA: TGTGCCAGCAGTTTATTCGGGGGGTTTCGCACAGATACGCAGTATTTT. This chain links TRBV28 with TRBJ2-3; 7 nucleotides align to TRBD2. CDR3 length equals 16 residues. The J segment lost 1 base and the V segment lost 1 base, leaving 5 bases of the junction unmatched. Germline CDR1 reads MDHEN; CDR2 reads SYDVKM.

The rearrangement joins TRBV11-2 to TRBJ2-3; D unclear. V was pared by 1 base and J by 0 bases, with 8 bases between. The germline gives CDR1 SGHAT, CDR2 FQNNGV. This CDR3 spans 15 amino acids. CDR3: CASSLGPKSTDTQYF. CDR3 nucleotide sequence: TGTGCCAGCAGCTTAGGGCCCAAGAGCACAGATACGCAGTATTTT.

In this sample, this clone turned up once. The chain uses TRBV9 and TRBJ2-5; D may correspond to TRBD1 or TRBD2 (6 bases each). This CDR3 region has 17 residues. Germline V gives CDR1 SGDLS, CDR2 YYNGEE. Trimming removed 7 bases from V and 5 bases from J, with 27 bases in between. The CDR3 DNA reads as TGTGCCAGCGCTCGAAACCGGGGGCCCTCTAACACGGAGACCCAGTACTTC. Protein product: CASARNRGPSNTETQYF.

CDR3 sequence (DNA): TGCAGCGTTTCGGACAGGGGGGGATCGCGGAGCTATGGCTACACCTTC. Translating it yields CSVSDRGGSRSYGYTF. The V call is TRBV29-1, the J call TRBJ1-2, with 10 bases lining up with TRBD1. Germline CDR1 and CDR2: SQVTM and ANQGSEA. Trimming at V came to 5 bases and at J to 4 bases, leaving 13 bases not matched to a gene. This CDR3 spans 16 amino acids.

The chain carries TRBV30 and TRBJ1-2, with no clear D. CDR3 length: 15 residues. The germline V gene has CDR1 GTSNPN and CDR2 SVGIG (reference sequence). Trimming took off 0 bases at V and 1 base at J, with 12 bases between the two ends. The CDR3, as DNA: TGTGCCTGGAGTGTAACATCATCCCGTAACTATGGCTACACCTTC. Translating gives CAWSVTSSRNYGYTF.

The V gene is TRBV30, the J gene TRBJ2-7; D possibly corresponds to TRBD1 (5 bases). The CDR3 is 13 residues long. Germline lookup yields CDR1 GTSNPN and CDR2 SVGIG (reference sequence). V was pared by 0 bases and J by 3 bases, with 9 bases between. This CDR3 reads CAWSVPTGYEQYF. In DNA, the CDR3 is TGTGCCTGGAGTGTCCCTACAGGCTACGAGCAGTACTTC.

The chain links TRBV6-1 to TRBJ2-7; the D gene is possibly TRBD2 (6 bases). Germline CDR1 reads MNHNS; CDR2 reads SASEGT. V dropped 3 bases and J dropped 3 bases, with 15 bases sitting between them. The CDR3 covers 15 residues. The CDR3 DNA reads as TGTGCCAGCAGTGATGCGGGGAGACCAATCTACGAGCAGTACTTC. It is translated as CASSDAGRPIYEQYF.

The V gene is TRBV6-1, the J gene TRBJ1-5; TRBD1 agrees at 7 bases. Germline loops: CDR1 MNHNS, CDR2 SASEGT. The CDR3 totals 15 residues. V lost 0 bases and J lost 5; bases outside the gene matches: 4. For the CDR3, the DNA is TGTGCCAGCAGTGAAGCGGGGAGGGGGCATCAGCCCCAGCATTTT. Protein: CASSEAGRGHQPQHF.

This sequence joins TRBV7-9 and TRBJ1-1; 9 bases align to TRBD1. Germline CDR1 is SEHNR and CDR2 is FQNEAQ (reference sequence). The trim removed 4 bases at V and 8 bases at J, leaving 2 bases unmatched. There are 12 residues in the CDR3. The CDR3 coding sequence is TGTGCCAGCAGCTACGGGACAGGGGAAGCTTTCTTT. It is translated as CASSYGTGEAFF. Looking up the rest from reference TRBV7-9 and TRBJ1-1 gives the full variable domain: DTGVSQNPRHKITKRGQNVTFRCDPISEHNRLYWYRQTLGQGPEFLTYFQNEAQLEKSRLLSDRFSAERPKGSFSTLEIQRTEQGDSAMYLCASSYGTGEAFFGQGTRLTVV.

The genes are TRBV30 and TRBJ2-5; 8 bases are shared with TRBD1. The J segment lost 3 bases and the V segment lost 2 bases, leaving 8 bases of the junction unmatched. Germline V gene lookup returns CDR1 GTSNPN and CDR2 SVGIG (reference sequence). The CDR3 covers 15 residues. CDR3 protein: CAWSHPETGEETQYF. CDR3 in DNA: TGTGCCTGGAGTCACCCAGAGACAGGGGAAGAGACCCAGTACTTC.

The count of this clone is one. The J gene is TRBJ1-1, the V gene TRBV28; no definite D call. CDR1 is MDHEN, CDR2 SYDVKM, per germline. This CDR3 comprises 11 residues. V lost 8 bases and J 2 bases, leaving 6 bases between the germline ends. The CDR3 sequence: CASGRNTEAFF. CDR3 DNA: TGTGCCAGCGGACGCAACACTGAAGCTTTCTTT.

CDR3 residues: CTSKHHRDVSYEQYF. The CDR3 DNA reads TGCACCAGCAAGCATCACCGGGACGTCTCCTACGAGCAGTACTTC. The rearrangement joins TRBV1 to TRBJ2-7. TRBV1 corresponds to a pseudogene. CDR3 length: 15 residues.

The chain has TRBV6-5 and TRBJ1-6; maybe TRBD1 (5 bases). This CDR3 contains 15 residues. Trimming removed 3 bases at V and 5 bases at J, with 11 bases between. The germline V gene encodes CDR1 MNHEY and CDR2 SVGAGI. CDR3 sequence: CASSYAGTDNSPLHF. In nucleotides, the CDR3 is TGTGCCAGCAGTTATGCCGGGACCGATAATTCACCCCTCCACTTT.

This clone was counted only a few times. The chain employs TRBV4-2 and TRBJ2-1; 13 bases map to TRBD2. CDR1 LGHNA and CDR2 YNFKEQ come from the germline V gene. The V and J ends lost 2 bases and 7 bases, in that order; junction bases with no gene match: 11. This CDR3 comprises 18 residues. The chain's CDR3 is CASSQRLGTSGVANEQFF. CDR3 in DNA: TGTGCCAGCAGCCAACGACTCGGGACTAGCGGGGTGGCAAATGAGCAGTTCTTC.

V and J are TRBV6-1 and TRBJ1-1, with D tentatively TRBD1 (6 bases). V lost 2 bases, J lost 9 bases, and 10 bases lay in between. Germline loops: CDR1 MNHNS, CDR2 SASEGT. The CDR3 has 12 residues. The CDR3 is CASSERGSQAFF. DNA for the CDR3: TGTGCCAGCAGTGAAAGGGGGTCGCAAGCTTTCTTT.

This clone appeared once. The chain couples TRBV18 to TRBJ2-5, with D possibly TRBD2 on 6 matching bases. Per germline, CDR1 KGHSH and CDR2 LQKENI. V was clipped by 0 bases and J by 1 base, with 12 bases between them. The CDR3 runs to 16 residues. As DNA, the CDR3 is TGTGCCAGCTCACCACCGGGCCGGAGGGCCCAAGAGACCCAGTACTTC. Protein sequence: CASSPPGRRAQETQYF.

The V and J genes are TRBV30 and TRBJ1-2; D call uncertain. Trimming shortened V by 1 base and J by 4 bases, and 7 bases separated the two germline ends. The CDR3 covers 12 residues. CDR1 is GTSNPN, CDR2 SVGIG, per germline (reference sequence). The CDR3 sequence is CAWSDYSYGYTF. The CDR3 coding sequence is TGTGCCTGGAGTGATTATTCCTATGGCTACACCTTC.

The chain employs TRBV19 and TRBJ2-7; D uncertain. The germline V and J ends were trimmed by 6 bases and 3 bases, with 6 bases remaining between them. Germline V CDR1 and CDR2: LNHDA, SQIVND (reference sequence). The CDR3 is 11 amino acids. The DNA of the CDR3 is TGTGCCAGTAGCTCATACTACGAGCAGTACTTC. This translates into CASSSYYEQYF.

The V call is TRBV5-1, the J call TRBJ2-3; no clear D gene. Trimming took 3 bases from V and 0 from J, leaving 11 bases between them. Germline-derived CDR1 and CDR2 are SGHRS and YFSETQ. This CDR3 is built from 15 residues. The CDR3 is CASSSMRPSTDTQYF. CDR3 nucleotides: TGCGCCAGCAGCTCGATGAGACCTAGCACAGATACGCAGTATTTT. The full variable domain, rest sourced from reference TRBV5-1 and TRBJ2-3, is KAGVTQTPRYLIKTRGQQVTLSCSPISGHRSVSWYQQTPGQGLQFLFEYFSETQRNKGNFPGRFSGRQFSNSRSEMNVSTLELGDSALYLCASSSMRPSTDTQYFGPGTRLTVL.

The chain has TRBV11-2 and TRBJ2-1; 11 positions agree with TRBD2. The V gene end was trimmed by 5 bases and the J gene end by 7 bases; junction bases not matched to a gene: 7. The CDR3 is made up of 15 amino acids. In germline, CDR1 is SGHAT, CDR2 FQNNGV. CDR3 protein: CASSPLAGGFNEQFF. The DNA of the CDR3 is TGTGCCAGCAGCCCTCTAGCGGGGGGATTTAATGAGCAGTTCTTC. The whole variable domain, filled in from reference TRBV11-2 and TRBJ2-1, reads EAGVAQSPRYKIIEKRQSVAFWCNPISGHATLYWYQQILGQGPKLLIQFQNNGVVDDSQLPKDRFSAERLKGVDSTLKIQPAKLEDSAVYLCASSPLAGGFNEQFFGPGTRLTVL.

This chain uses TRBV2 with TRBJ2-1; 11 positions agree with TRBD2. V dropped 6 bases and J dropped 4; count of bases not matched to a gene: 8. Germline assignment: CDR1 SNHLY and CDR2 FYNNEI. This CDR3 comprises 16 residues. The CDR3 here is CASSQTPSGGYNEQFF. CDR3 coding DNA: TGTGCCAGCAGCCAAACGCCTAGCGGGGGGTACAATGAGCAGTTCTTC.